This T cell receptor (beta chain) comes out of a study of cytomegalovirus exposure and HLA in healthy donors. CDR3 length: 15 residues. Looked up from germline, CDR1 is MGHRA and CDR2 is YSYEKL. The V end lost 5 bases, the J end lost 9 bases, and 20 bases lay between the germline ends. Notes on the study in general: Among CMV-associated TCR beta chains, most appeared HLA-restricted in a later analysis. Researchers had no immune exposure information except CMV serostatus available. Reportedly, a later analysis found an Asian-associated ancestry cluster had fewer N-insertions than the approximately 670-donor mean.

Regarding this clone: Antigen: not known.

In the PCR, 60 Vbeta and 13 Jbeta primers were used. Generated by immunoSEQ multiplex PCR, the TCRdb table keeps only in-frame clones and is missing some. The data contain 170,000 or so clones, around three quarters of them singletons. Samples came from healthy bone marrow donors. The sequence derives from a woman in her thirties or forties in good health and CMV-seronegative. This chain uses TRBV4-1 with TRBJ1-5; a possible D gene is TRBD1 (6 bases). The sample taken for sequencing was PBMCs. CDR3: CASSLPDRIPSPQHF. Written as DNA, the CDR3 is TGCGCCAGCAGCTTGCCGGACAGAATTCCATCGCCCCAGCATTTT.